This T cell receptor beta chain was captured in a study of blood T cell repertoires in COVID-19 (dated by TCRdb to 2020 to 2021). Looking at the study overall: Samples covering the acute and convalescent phases of COVID-19 were provided by collaborators in the United States, Italy and Spain. The prospective study material was composed of cDNA or gDNA derived from T cells, B-cell-depleted T cells, or PBMCs. Subjects who had been exposed to COVID-19, were actively infected with it, or had recovered from it provided the deeply sampled blood TCRbeta repertoires that made up the dataset. The repertoires were released in a freely available public database meant as a resource for research on the immune response to SARS-CoV-2. The samples were drawn from the first 160 participants of the ongoing ImmuneRACE study and from 1,200 or so subjects provided by 6 global collaborators. Sample metadata almost always included a de-identified subject ID, COVID-19 status, age in years and sex. Where available, HLA class I and class II types were obtained from metadata supplied by the sample provider rather than from assay-based typing. Overall study results and their limits: How much clinical and demographic metadata was included differed by source and by participant, and the metadata was provided uncurated.

A note on this clone: Its antigen is unknown. There are no base qualities to consult, and no much larger clone falls within one base.

The immunoSEQ Assay, a bias-controlled multiplex PCR, was used to amplify TCRbeta CDR3 regions from genomic DNA. In the authors' own workflow: The number of nucleated cells in each sample was estimated from the amplification of reference gene primers within the assay. To quantify the absolute abundance of each unique TCRbeta CDR3 rearrangement, sequence reads were collapsed and filtered. For each sample, productive Simpson clonality was calculated as the square root of Simpson's diversity index across productive rearrangements. The table was pulled from immuneACCESS by TCRdb, which kept in-frame rearrangements only. Such tables lose some clones; where checked, under half of the loss comes from unresolved V genes, and the rest has no known cause. The V and J calls and clone size come from that table; D and trimming were worked out from the DNA. This sample gives 68,000 or so clones in total; around nine tenths of them show up just once. The top ten constitute around 2% of the sample.

Each collaborating institution followed its own protocols to collect whole blood in K2EDTA tubes. For TCRbeta analysis, collaborator samples were shipped as frozen whole blood, as isolated PBMCs, or as DNA extracted from either sample type. The receptor was derived from a human donor in a cohort sampled during active COVID-19. The sample was peripheral blood.

The CDR3 protein is CASSPTSRSTSTDTQYF. The nucleotide sequence reads as follows: TGTGCCAGCAGCCCCACCTCTAGGTCTACCAGCACAGATACGCAGTATTTT. The sequence links TRBV7-2 to TRBJ2-3, with no confidently assigned D gene. V is shortened by 5 bases, J by 0 bases, and the region joining them spans 18 bases. The CDR3 has 17 amino acids, counting the end cysteine and phenylalanine. CDR3 DNA only is kept here, 51 bases in frame from base 1. The CDR1 and CDR2 encoded by the germline V gene are SGHTA and FQGNSA.